These 6 T cell receptor beta chains were all obtained from the same sample, sequenced in a study of blood T cell repertoires in COVID-19 (dated by TCRdb to the early 2020s). Libraries were made using the immunoSEQ multiplex PCR assay. TCRdb took over this immuneACCESS table, retaining in-frame rearrangements with V and J assigned. Such tables are incomplete; in checked studies, under half of the missing clones stem from an unresolved V gene, and the remainder is unexplained. This sample comprises over 70,000 clones, approximately 88% of them detected only once. Of the sample, about 7% is held by the ten largest clones. Sequenced material: peripheral blood. Receptors were obtained from a woman of 80 years or more with acute or convalescent COVID-19.

This clone was picked up one time. V and J are TRBV10-3 and TRBJ2-1, with 8 bases lining up with TRBD2. V lost 8 bases, J lost 7 bases, and 10 bases stayed unmatched. This CDR3 comprises 14 residues. Germline-derived CDR1 and CDR2 are ENHRY and SYGVKD. The DNA of the CDR3 is TGTGCCATCCACCACGAGGCTAGCGGGAATGAGCAGTTCTTC. It specifies CAIHHEASGNEQFF.

This clone was observed a few times. The chain links TRBV11-2 to TRBJ1-2, with 8 nucleotides matching TRBD1. CDR1 is SGHAT, CDR2 FQNNGV, per germline. This CDR3 contains 14 residues. J was trimmed by 7 bases and V by 5 bases; bases with no gene match: 9. The CDR3 DNA sequence: TGTGCCAGCAGCCTGGGGCAGGGGGCCGGTGGCTACACCTTC. It translates to CASSLGQGAGGYTF.

The chain recombines TRBV10-3 with TRBJ2-3; perhaps TRBD1 as D (5 bases). The CDR3 runs 14 residues. With 1 base removed from V and 8 bases from J, the gap between germline ends came to 13 bases. Germline CDR1 ENHRY, CDR2 SYGVKD. CDR3 nucleotide sequence: TGTGCCATCAGTGAGTTGTCGGCAAGGGGTACGCAGTATTTT. Encoded protein: CAISELSARGTQYF.

The chain couples TRBV2 to TRBJ2-7; TRBD2 is a possible D gene (5 bases). V was clipped by 7 bases and J by 3 bases, with 19 bases between them. The CDR3 is 15 amino acids. The germline CDR1 and CDR2 sequences are SNHLY and FYNNEI. The CDR3 loop reads CASTDRQDGDYEQYF. The CDR3 bases are TGTGCCAGCACCGATAGGCAGGACGGGGACTACGAGCAGTACTTC.

This clone was seen more than once but under ten times. The V and J genes are TRBV13 and TRBJ1-1, with a possible D match to TRBD1 (6 bases). V dropped 2 bases and J dropped 5 bases, with 12 bases sitting between them. Per the germline V gene, CDR1 is PRHDT and CDR2 is FYEKMQ (reference sequence). This CDR3 comprises 14 residues. The CDR3 sequence: CASSLSGRGTEAFF. DNA of the CDR3: TGTGCCAGCAGCTTATCCGGGAGGGGGACTGAAGCTTTCTTT.

This sequence joins TRBV30 and TRBJ2-5; 8 bases map to TRBD1. The CDR3 is made up of 15 amino acids. V gave up 2 bases and J gave up 2 bases; unmatched junction bases: 7. Germline CDR1 and CDR2: GTSNPN and SVGIG (reference sequence). The CDR3: CAWSTQGAIQETQYF. DNA for the CDR3: TGTGCCTGGAGTACCCAGGGGGCCATACAAGAGACCCAGTACTTC.